These 9 T cell receptor beta chains were sequenced from one sample in a study of OX40 agonist ivuxolimab in advanced cancers. Using immunoSEQ multiplex PCR, the repertoire was profiled, and TCRdb retains in-frame clones only, with some absent. The repertoire consists of more than 90,000 clones, with under 85% occurring once and the leading ten covering roughly 5%. The starting material was CD4+ or CD8+ T cells sorted from blood, obtained in a trial of the OX40 agonist ivuxolimab. The source of these receptors is an adult with an advanced solid tumor such as melanoma, head and neck, liver or kidney cancer.

This chain uses TRBV2 with TRBJ2-5; no clear D. V lost 5 bases to trimming and J lost 4 bases, with 14 bases between them. The CDR3 runs to 14 residues. Germline V CDR1 and CDR2: SNHLY, FYNNEI. CDR3 region: CASSQFGVGETQYF. The CDR3 DNA reads as TGTGCCAGCAGTCAATTCGGTGTGGGAGAGACCCAGTACTTC.

The chain joins TRBV15 to TRBJ1-1, with D possibly TRBD1 on 5 matching bases. CDR1 and CDR2 from the germline V gene are LNHNV and YYDKDF (reference sequence). Deletions cut 3 bases from V and 3 bases from J, with 11 bases between. The CDR3 contains 14 residues. The CDR3 is CATSRSGLDTEAFF. Written as DNA, the CDR3 is TGTGCCACCAGCAGGTCGGGACTTGACACTGAAGCTTTCTTT.

DNA of the CDR3: TGCGCCAGCAGCCCGGACAGGGGGAGCACCGGGGAGCTGTTTTTT. Translated: CASSPDRGSTGELFF. V and J are TRBV5-1 and TRBJ2-2; 10 bases agree with TRBD1. This CDR3 has 15 amino acids. Germline loops: CDR1 SGHRS, CDR2 YFSETQ. Trimming took 4 bases from V and 4 from J; bases not matched to a gene: 4.

V is TRBV5-1 and J is TRBJ2-3; 13 nucleotides align to TRBD2. Trimming removed 0 bases from V and 6 bases from J; junction bases left unmatched: 10. The germline V gene encodes CDR1 SGHRS and CDR2 YFSETQ. CDR3 length equals 18 residues. CDR3 amino acids: CASSLAGLAGVNVDTQYF. The CDR3 DNA is TGCGCCAGCAGCTTGGCAGGACTAGCGGGGGTAAACGTGGATACGCAGTATTTT.

The chain is built from TRBV4-3 and TRBJ1-4; D uncertain. This CDR3 region has 17 residues. V gave up 0 bases and J gave up 7 bases, with 18 bases separating them. Germline V CDR1 and CDR2: LGHNA, YSLEER. This CDR3 is CASSQDVSGMGSEKLFF. Here the CDR3 DNA reads TGCGCCAGCAGCCAAGATGTATCGGGGATGGGAAGTGAAAAACTGTTTTTT.

The chain couples TRBV12-5 to TRBJ2-2, with 13 bases matching TRBD2. Germline CDR1 and CDR2: LGHNT and FRNRAP. J lost 5 bases, V lost 2 bases, and 14 bases had no gene match. The CDR3 totals 20 residues. The CDR3 nucleotides read TGTGCTAGTGGTTTGCTGGGGACTAGCGGGACCCCCCTGGGGACCGGGGAGCTGTTTTTT. This sequence encodes CASGLLGTSGTPLGTGELFF. Full variable domain (rest looked up from reference TRBV12-5 and TRBJ2-2): DARVTQTPRHKVTEMGQEVTMRCQPILGHNTVFWYRQTMMQGLELLAYFRNRAPLDDSGMPKDRFSAEMPDATLATLKIQPSEPRDSAVYFCASGLLGTSGTPLGTGELFFGEGSRLTVL.

CDR3 in amino acids: CASSHPGLAGGQISANTGELFF. In DNA, the CDR3 is TGTGCCAGCAGCCATCCCGGACTAGCGGGGGGACAGATTTCCGCGAACACCGGGGAGCTGTTTTTT. The chain links TRBV4-2 to TRBJ2-2; 14 nucleotides match TRBD2. This CDR3 has 22 residues. The V gene's germline CDR1 is LGHNA and CDR2 YNFKEQ. The trim removed 3 bases at V and 0 bases at J, leaving 15 bases unmatched.

The chain carries TRBV18 and TRBJ2-2; 11 positions match TRBD2. The germline V gene has CDR1 KGHSH and CDR2 LQKENI. The J segment lost 4 bases and the V segment lost 6 bases, leaving 10 bases of the junction unmatched. The CDR3 has 17 amino acids. This CDR3 is CASSQALAGGSTGELFF. As DNA, the CDR3 is TGTGCCAGCTCCCAGGCCCTAGCGGGAGGAAGCACCGGGGAGCTGTTTTTT.

This chain uses TRBV28 with TRBJ2-1; 9 bases are shared with TRBD2. The germline V gene encodes CDR1 MDHEN and CDR2 SYDVKM. The CDR3 totals 15 residues. V was clipped by 6 bases and J by 0 bases; unmatched bases: 3. CDR3 DNA sequence: TGTGCCAGCAGATATAGCGGGAGCTCCTACAATGAGCAGTTCTTC. This translates into CASRYSGSSYNEQFF. Filled out from reference TRBV28 and TRBJ2-1, the complete variable domain reads DVKVTQSSRYLVKRTGEKVFLECVQDMDHENMFWYRQDPGLGLRLIYFSYDVKMKEKGDIPEGYSVSREKKERFSLILESASTNQTSMYLCASRYSGSSYNEQFFGPGTRLTVL.